This T cell receptor (beta chain) was identified during a study of cytomegalovirus exposure and HLA in healthy donors. The CDR3 loop spans 13 amino acids. Germline CDR1 is MNHEY and CDR2 is SVGAGI. The V gene end was trimmed by 6 bases and the J gene end by 5 bases; junction bases not matched to a gene: 5. The study ran its PCR with 60 Vbeta and 13 Jbeta primers. Produced via immunoSEQ multiplex PCR; TCRdb's table is partial and in-frame only. Of 140,000 to 150,000 clones listed, approximately 76% are singletons. The genes are TRBV6-5 and TRBJ2-5, with 8 bases fitting TRBD1. The receptor was isolated from a man aged 35 to 55 in good health and CMV-seronegative. Material for sequencing was PBMCs. DNA for the CDR3: TGTGCCAGCAGGACAGGGGTCCCGGAGACCCAGTACTTC. It specifies CASRTGVPETQYF.